This T cell receptor (beta chain) emerged from a study of cytomegalovirus exposure and HLA in healthy donors (dated 2017 in TCRdb). Study-level background: In an earlier analysis of roughly 500 of the donors, approximately 300 Gb of sequence data and just under 120 million unique TCR beta sequences from about 179 million T cells were reported. Approximately 310 gigabases of sequencing data and 80 million or so unique TCR sequences were included in an early release covering 500 to 750 HLA-typed donors. Among the roughly 400 genotyped donors, around 81% belonged to the genetic ancestry cluster associated with self-reported Caucasian donors. The study aimed to test whether cataloging public T cell receptors could reveal signatures of past pathogen exposure. Using immunosequencing, the study profiled T cell repertoires from about 620 subjects and related those repertoires to cytomegalovirus serostatus. Besides the first cohort of under 700 subjects, a separate validation cohort made up of some 110 different subjects was used. To predict cytomegalovirus infection status, the study combined high-throughput TCR immunosequencing, statistical association of individual TCRs with disease status, and machine learning. To study patterns of TCR occurrence, a later analysis re-analyzed previously published TCR beta repertoires from 500 to 850 donors and added high-resolution HLA genotyping. The later analysis used no new phenotypic data to find candidate immune exposures, relying instead on TCR beta sequences and their occurrence across donors. An earlier analysis of 587 of the donors used high-throughput TCR beta sequencing to judge whether each TCR beta V gene segment behaved as functional or pseudogenic. Donor age, sex, ethnicity and CMV serostatus were collected together with the repertoire data. A later genetic analysis took genome-wide SNP genotypes for 398 of the 666 donors and used that subset as a discovery cohort. All discovery cohort repertoires had been generated on a single sequencing platform. Class I and class II HLA loci were covered by the typing at four-digit resolution. Typing coverage varied by locus: roughly 629-630 donors for A, B, C, DRB1 and DQB1; approximately 520 for DQA1; more than 600 for DPA1; approximately 470 for DPB1. Because of strong linkage in the cohort, roughly five DR-DQ haplotypes were treated as single units for association and clustering. Among a few hundred genotyped donors of the cohort, an average of roughly 240,000 unique TCR beta nucleotide sequences were sequenced per donor, roughly 20% of them non-productive.

Inclusive of the bounding cysteine and phenylalanine, the CDR3 is 15 residues long. The sequence is cut down to CDR3 DNA, 45 bases in frame from base 1. CDR1 and CDR2, per the germline V gene (reference sequence), are LNHDA and SQIVND. Unmatched junction bases come to 7, with V trimmed by 6 bases and J by 5 bases. Broad study findings and their caveats: Strong co-occurrence of HLA alleles, especially DR and DQ, made assigning TCR associations to individual alleles difficult. It was suggested by the authors that the approach could potentially be generalized to other disease states and immunological phenotypes. A further reported finding was that TCR beta sequences accurately predicted the HLA-A and HLA-B alleles for most subjects in the first cohort. The sequencing pipeline was judged likely to have produced a cluster of highly shared sequence variants as a technical artifact. The earlier analysis of some 560 of the donors excluded roughly 17 rarely observed V segments, including chromosome 9 orphons, because counts were too low. Some IMGT-functional V segments, including TRBV6-2 and TRBV6-3, could not be distinguished by the 87-base-pair reads and were therefore excluded. In the study, some 160 TCR beta chains were listed as associated with cytomegalovirus. A later analysis found that HLA-associated TCR beta chains were more clonally expanded and had lower generation probabilities than equally common non-associated chains. The presence/absence analyses assumed that sequencing depth was roughly uniform across donors, and that assumption may not be true. In an earlier analysis of more than 450 of the donors, most TCR beta V segments were observed in productive rearrangements about 90% or about 30% of the time, broadly matching IMGT annotations. In a later analysis, most CMV-associated TCR beta chains were found to appear HLA-restricted, with HLA associations seemingly driven largely by CMV exposure. The only immune exposure information available for the cohort was CMV serostatus. This cohort had only TCR beta chains sequenced, and the lack of alpha or paired-chain data limited which features could be detected. A later analysis reported that several top co-occurrence clusters appeared linked to parvovirus B19, influenza, CMV and Epstein-Barr virus. In both the original and validation cohorts, the classifier was reported to diagnose cytomegalovirus status with high specificity and sensitivity. A later analysis found that TCR association rates varied across HLA loci, with DRB1 alleles showing the most associated TCRs and HLA-C alleles the fewest. Linkage disequilibrium might explain the correlated functional status among segregating V segments, but an unknown experimental factor could not be ruled out. In vitro tests confirmed that a few of the cytomegalovirus-associated TCR beta chains recognize cytomegalovirus antigens. A later analysis associated about 18,000 TCR beta sequences with specific HLA alleles at a false discovery rate of 0.05. Because HLA typing was missing for some donors at each locus, association tests included only the typed subset. While some public TCRs were present in many individuals, most TCR sequences turned up only very rarely across donors. A later genetic analysis reported fewer N-insertions in productive TCRs among donors in an Asian-associated ancestry cluster than the roughly 700-donor mean. V-gene and J-gene trimming of TCR beta chains was associated with a missense DCLRE1C variant in a later genetic analysis, and the association was replicated in an independent cohort.

In total, roughly 710 healthy bone marrow donors made up the cohort. At the time of sampling, every cohort member was nominally healthy, though immune exposures that went unrecorded were likely present. The donor was CMV seropositive and was included in the group of 290 or so seropositive cohort members. Each donor provided a peripheral blood sample, and peripheral blood mononuclear cells were used for TCR beta sequencing. The Qiagen DNeasy Blood Extraction Kit was used to extract genomic DNA from the blood cell samples. A word on this clone: Its antigen is currently not known. There are no base qualities to consult, and no much larger clone falls within one base.

Library preparation was by the immunoSEQ multiplex PCR assay. For the multiplex PCR, a mixture combining 60 forward primers for TCR Vbeta segments and 13 reverse primers for TCR Jbeta segments was used. The CDR3 region of rearranged TCR beta genes was amplified from genomic DNA by a multiplex PCR assay. The amplified TCR beta libraries were sequenced on the Illumina HiSeq System as 87-base-pair reads. Under the source paper's analysis protocol: A later analysis tallied around 80 million unique TCR beta chains across the 640 or so repertoires, and around 9.9 million of those chains were shared by two or more donors. To remove PCR and sequencing errors, raw reads were error-corrected and collapsed into unique sequences using a nearest-neighbor algorithm that merged closely related sequences. CDR3 sequences were aligned to IMGT reference sequences to assign V, D and J gene segments. For a sequence to be retained, a match of at least six nucleotides was required to both a V gene segment and a J gene segment. A rearrangement was called productive if the CDR3 had no stop codons and remained in frame with V and J, and every other rearrangement was called non-productive. Following IMGT convention, CDR3 was defined as the stretch from the second conserved V-encoded cysteine up to the conserved J-encoded phenylalanine. In an earlier analysis of more than 550 of the donors, sequences lacking an unambiguous match to a single V gene segment were excluded. In an earlier analysis of some 590 of the donors, V segments were called functional above 56.7% productive rearrangements and were called segregating when the between-donor standard deviation exceeded 5%. To diagnose cytomegalovirus status from the catalog of TCR beta chain sequences, a statistical classification framework was built. A later analysis assigned V and J genes by comparing TCR nucleotide sequences with IMGT/GENE-DB human TR gene sequences. Using the TCRdist pipeline, a later analysis assigned CDR3 sequences along with most-parsimonious VDJ recombination scenarios. A later analysis defined each TCR beta chain by its CDR3 amino acid sequence plus V-gene family, and excluded reads lacking a unique V-gene family. In a later analysis, 550 to 650 highly shared, low-generation-probability nucleotide sequences were removed to address suspected cross-contamination and a sequencing artifact. For each public chain, a later analysis derived a clonal expansion index from normalized ranks of inferred template counts within each repertoire. Generation probabilities in a later analysis came from a VDJ recombination model fitted to out-of-frame rearrangements, and those results were checked against IGoR. Hypergeometric tests were used in a later analysis to score TCR-TCR, TCR-HLA and TCR-CMV co-occurrence, with a repertoire-size bias correction applied to the TCR pairs. A later analysis estimated false discovery rates by permuting HLA or CMV assignments 20 times. In a later analysis, co-occurring TCRs were grouped using DBSCAN, and TCRdist sequence similarity was added for clustering within HLA-allele-positive subsets. Co-occurrence clustering excluded repertoires with fewer than 30,000 or more than 120,000 public chains, plus five with anomalous nucleotide sharing. Imported from immuneACCESS, the table was reduced by TCRdb to in-frame sequences with V and J called. These copies leave out some clones; in studies compared against another copy, an unresolved V gene accounts for under half, and the cause of the remainder is not known. V, J and clone size are those of that table, while D and trimming were read from the DNA. In this sample the table shows almost 200,000 clones, around 75% of which occur a single time. The ten largest clones represent around 0.42% of the sample.

Sequencing was carried out using PBMCs. The TCR sequence derives from a male donor in good health and CMV-seropositive. This sequence uses TRBV19 and TRBJ2-2; 9 nucleotides in the junction match TRBD1. CDR3 loop: CASRIQQGATGELFF. The sequenced DNA is TGTGCCAGTAGGATTCAACAGGGGGCGACCGGGGAGCTGTTTTTT.